This entry features one T cell receptor (beta chain) sequence. The entry originates in a study of blood T cell repertoires in COVID-19. Study summary: COVID-19 samples from acute and convalescent phases originated in the United States, Italy and Spain. The analysed material was cDNA or gDNA that came from T cells, B-cell-depleted T cells, or PBMCs.

In the study's own analysis: For nucleated cells, counts were estimated from reference gene primer amplification. Clones were read by immunoSEQ multiplex PCR, and TCRdb kept only the in-frame ones, dropping some. D and trimming come from the DNA, and the V and J calls and clone size come from that table. The table shows tens of thousands of clones, with around 91% occurring only once. Per germline, CDR1 MGHRA and CDR2 YSYEKL. Deletions cut 1 base from V and 10 bases from J, with 10 bases between. This CDR3 has 13 amino acids. Specimen: peripheral blood. This clonotype was sampled from a woman aged 55-69 years with active COVID-19. The chain employs TRBV4-1 and TRBJ1-4, with D possibly TRBD1 on 5 matching bases. CDR3 residues: CASSQGYQGKLFF. DNA of the CDR3: TGCGCCAGCAGCCAAGGCTATCAGGGAAAACTGTTTTTT.